These 8 T cell receptor beta chains were all obtained from the same sample, sequenced in a study of Graves' ophthalmopathy and Graves' hyperthyroidism. Investigators amplified TCR beta CDR3 regions from RNA transcripts. The authors performed first-round RT-PCR with HTBI primers and then a second-round multiplex PCR. TCRdb fed the multiplex PCR reads into MiXCR, producing one record per CDR3 protein. The sample comprises around 1,000,000 distinct CDR3 sequences, about two fifths of which are singletons, and around 10% rests with the top ten. Sequenced material: peripheral blood or thyroid tissue (not recorded which). Every receptor here comes from an adult man with Graves' hyperthyroidism.

Worth noting for this clonotype: One junction end disagrees with the germline gene, perhaps due to a read error. The V gene is TRBV5-1, the J gene TRBJ2-5, with no clear D. The CDR3 extends over 17 amino acids. The germline V gene encodes CDR1 SGHRS and CDR2 YFSETQ. This CDR3 is CASSMQVSRIIQETQHF. The DNA of the CDR3 is TGCGCCAGCAGCATGCAAGTCAGTCGAATCATCCAAGAGACCCAGCACTTC.

The chain combines TRBV7-9 with TRBJ2-7, with no clear D. V was clipped by 5 bases and J by 5 bases, with 13 bases between them. The CDR3 has 13 residues. Looked up from germline, CDR1 is SEHNR and CDR2 is FQNEAQ (reference sequence). The CDR3 reads CASSKGPAHEQYF. CDR3 DNA: TGTGCCAGCAGCAAAGGGCCAGCCCACGAGCAGTACTTC.

This clonotype was seen repeatedly, ten times or more. The CDR3 DNA follows: TGCAGTGCTAGAAAACGACAGGGACCCTCCTACGAGCAGTACTTC. Its protein product is CSARKRQGPSYEQYF. This rearrangement joins TRBV20-1 to TRBJ2-7, with 7 bases that match TRBD1. CDR1 is DFQATT and CDR2 is SNEGSKA in the germline V gene (reference sequence). The CDR3 totals 15 residues. The trim removed 2 bases at V and 0 bases at J, leaving 7 bases unmatched.

This chain connects TRBV7-8 to TRBJ1-4; no clear D gene. Trimming removed 6 bases from V and 7 bases from J, with 21 bases in between. Germline-derived CDR1 and CDR2 are SGHVS and FQNEAQ. The CDR3 has 16 amino acids. CDR3 loop: CASRSSSGPLGEKLFF. In nucleotides, the CDR3 is TGTGCCAGCAGGTCCTCCTCCGGGCCGCTGGGTGAAAAACTGTTTTTT.

The CDR3 DNA follows: TGCAGCGCAGGACTAAGGAAGGGGACCCAGTACTTC. This encodes CSAGLRKGTQYF. The chain joins TRBV29-1 to TRBJ2-5; D is perhaps TRBD2 (6 bases). Germline lookup yields CDR1 SQVTM and CDR2 ANQGSEA. The CDR3 is 12 amino acids. Trimming left V 7 bases short and J 7 bases short, with 16 bases between.

This clonotype was recorded a few times. This rearrangement joins TRBV10-3 to TRBJ2-3; the D is unclear. CDR3 size: 14 residues. The V end lost 0 bases, the J end lost 0 bases, and 4 bases lay between the germline ends. CDR1 and CDR2 (germline): ENHRY, SYGVKD. CDR3 residues: CAISESGSTDTQYF. The CDR3 DNA reads TGTGCCATCAGTGAGTCGGGTAGCACAGATACGCAGTATTTT.

Ten or more counts support this clonotype. For the CDR3, the DNA is TGTGCCAGCAGCTTAGCAGTGGGGAGCTCCTACGAGCAGTACTTC. The encoded protein is CASSLAVGSSYEQYF. This sequence joins TRBV5-4 and TRBJ2-7; possible D gene TRBD2, 5 bases. The CDR3 totals 15 residues. Germline loops: CDR1 SGHNT, CDR2 YYREEE (reference sequence). The germline V and J ends were trimmed by 2 bases and 0 bases, with 12 bases remaining between them.

This clonotype has a count of ten or more. This chain joins TRBV20-1 and TRBJ2-7, with 7 bases identical to TRBD2. This CDR3 spans 13 amino acids. Trimming took 4 bases from V and 4 from J; bases not matched to a gene: 7. Germline V lookup: CDR1 DFQATT, CDR2 SNEGSKA (reference sequence). The CDR3 sequence: CSATSGMEYEQYF. The CDR3 DNA reads as TGCAGTGCTACCAGCGGGATGGAGTACGAGCAGTACTTC.